These 13 T cell receptor beta chains were sequenced from one sample in a study of PD-1 blockade in classical Hodgkin lymphoma. Every patient experienced relapse after autologous stem cell transplantation, and brentuximab vedotin exposure varied. Method: immunoSEQ multiplex PCR; TCRdb's copy keeps in-frame clones and lacks some. The sample carries 55,000 to 75,000 clones, about 92% recorded once. The sample here was peripheral blood mononuclear cells (PBMCs), taken at baseline. The source of these receptors is a human donor with classical Hodgkin lymphoma.

The rearrangement uses TRBV5-6 and TRBJ1-1, with 10 bases identical to TRBD1. Germline CDR1 is SGHDT and CDR2 is YYEEEE. J gave up 8 bases and V 0 bases, and 4 bases lay outside the gene matches. The CDR3 runs 14 residues. The CDR3 reads CASSLALGQGEAFF. In DNA form, the CDR3 reads TGTGCCAGCAGCTTGGCTTTGGGACAGGGGGAAGCTTTCTTT. Full variable domain (rest looked up from reference TRBV5-6 and TRBJ1-1): DAGVTQSPTHLIKTRGQQVTLRCSPKSGHDTVSWYQQALGQGPQFIFQYYEEEERQRGNFPDRFSGHQFPNYSSELNVNALLLGDSALYLCASSLALGQGEAFFGQGTRLTVV.

The chain links TRBV4-1 to TRBJ2-3, with D perhaps matching TRBD2 (6 bases). V was clipped by 3 bases and J by 2 bases, with 12 bases between them. Germline values: CDR1 MGHRA, CDR2 YSYEKL. The CDR3 is 15 residues long. This CDR3 is CASSQSGLYTDTQYF. The CDR3 bases are TGCGCCAGCAGCCAGTCGGGACTCTACACAGATACGCAGTATTTT.

The count of this clone is one. This chain links TRBV6-5 with TRBJ2-7; 11 positions match TRBD2. This CDR3 spans 15 amino acids. Germline V CDR1 and CDR2: MNHEY, SVGAGI. V lost 5 bases and J lost 0; bases outside the gene matches: 3. CDR3 in DNA: TGTGCCAGCAGTGGGACTAGCGGATACTCCTACGAGCAGTACTTC. Protein sequence: CASSGTSGYSYEQYF.

This clone was recorded once. The chain has TRBV6-4 and TRBJ2-7, with 7 bases fitting TRBD2. Germline loops: CDR1 MRHNA, CDR2 SNTAGT. V shed 11 bases and J 4 bases; nucleotides not matched to a gene: 11. The CDR3 consists of 13 residues. CDR3 nucleotide sequence: TGTGCCGCCGGGGGGACGGGCGTGTACGAGCAGTACTTC. Residues: CAAGGTGVYEQYF.

Comments on this clone: The conserved phenylalanine or tryptophan normally closing the CDR3 is absent here, so this likely arose from a read error. No DNA is shown, since the ends of the CDR3 on it are uncertain; the CDR3 is the one TCRdb lists. This chain uses TRBV21-1 with TRBJ1-2. TRBV21-1 is shown as a pseudogene. A total of 17 residues make up the CDR3, ends included. CDR3 residues: CASSNPLYFRTGYGCTL.

The CDR3 sequence: CASSAGGSTDTQYF. CDR3 bases: TGTGCCAGCAGCGCAGGCGGGAGCACAGATACGCAGTATTTT. V is TRBV9 and J is TRBJ2-3; the D gene is possibly TRBD2 (5 bases). The V end lost 3 bases, the J end lost 0 bases, and 8 bases lay between the germline ends. Germline lookup yields CDR1 SGDLS and CDR2 YYNGEE. This CDR3 region has 14 residues.

CDR3 loop: CASSPADRAGTGELFF. CDR3 DNA sequence: TGTGCCAGCTCACCCGCGGACAGGGCCGGCACCGGGGAGCTGTTTTTT. V is TRBV18 and J is TRBJ2-2, with 8 bases lining up with TRBD1. V lost 3 bases and J lost 4; bases outside the gene matches: 7. Germline V lookup: CDR1 KGHSH, CDR2 LQKENI. The CDR3 runs to 16 residues. The full variable domain, its missing parts supplied by reference TRBV18 and TRBJ2-2, is NAGVMQNPRHLVRRRGQEARLRCSPMKGHSHVYWYRQLPEEGLKFMVYLQKENIIDESGMPKERFSAEFPKEGPSILRIQQVVRGDSAAYFCASSPADRAGTGELFFGEGSRLTVL.

This clone appeared once. This chain joins TRBV21-1 and TRBJ2-2. TRBV21-1 is designated a pseudogene. The CDR3 extends over 15 amino acids. The CDR3 region is CASSSRPVGAGELFF. The CDR3, as DNA: TGTGCCAGCAGCTCCCGCCCGGTTGGGGCCGGGGAGCTGTTTTTT.

The rearrangement joins TRBV6-1 to TRBJ2-7; TRBD1 is a possible D gene (5 bases). This CDR3 is 16 amino acids long. CDR1 MNHNS and CDR2 SASEGT come from the germline V gene. V was pared by 4 bases and J by 5 bases, with 21 bases between. Here the CDR3 DNA reads TGTGCCAGCAGTGTGTCACCAGGGAAACTGGAACACGAGCAGTACTTC. Translating it yields CASSVSPGKLEHEQYF.

This sequence joins TRBV28 and TRBJ1-2; 8 bases line up with TRBD1. This CDR3 contains 12 residues. The germline V gene encodes CDR1 MDHEN and CDR2 SYDVKM. V shed 6 bases, J shed 6 bases, and the junction held 3 bases outside the gene matches. CDR3 in amino acids: CASRATGDGYTF. The CDR3 bases are TGTGCCAGCAGGGCGACAGGGGATGGCTACACCTTC.

The V gene is TRBV9, the J gene TRBJ2-2, with TRBD1 as a possible D gene (6 bases). This CDR3 region has 20 residues. Germline values: CDR1 SGDLS, CDR2 YYNGEE. Trimming took 0 bases from V and 3 from J, leaving 24 bases between them. The DNA of the CDR3 is TGTGCCAGCAGCGTAGCTAGAGTCAGGGGTCATCGTGGGGACACCGGGGAGCTGTTTTTT. Protein sequence: CASSVARVRGHRGDTGELFF.

CDR3 sequence: CASGGGPSSYNEQFF. CDR3 DNA sequence: TGTGCCAGCGGGGGGGGCCCCAGCTCCTACAATGAGCAGTTCTTC. The chain links TRBV7-3 to TRBJ2-1, with a tentative D call TRBD2 (7 bases). V shed 8 bases and J shed 0 bases, with 14 bases lying between them. This CDR3 has 15 amino acids. The germline gives CDR1 SGHTA, CDR2 FQGTGA.

The chain has TRBV5-6 and TRBJ2-7, with 7 bases identical to TRBD2. Germline CDR1 is SGHDT and CDR2 is YYEEEE. Germline trimming cut 2 bases from V and 5 bases from J; bases unmatched to any gene: 13. CDR3 length: 16 residues. In DNA form, the CDR3 reads TGTGCCAGCAGCTTAAGCTTTGGACTAGAGGTCCACGAGCAGTACTTC. This codes for CASSLSFGLEVHEQYF. Looking up the rest from reference TRBV5-6 and TRBJ2-7 gives the full variable domain: DAGVTQSPTHLIKTRGQQVTLRCSPKSGHDTVSWYQQALGQGPQFIFQYYEEEERQRGNFPDRFSGHQFPNYSSELNVNALLLGDSALYLCASSLSFGLEVHEQYFGPGTRLTVT.